These 18 T cell receptor beta chains were sequenced from one sample in a study of T-cell memory formation after mild COVID-19. TCRdb reanalysed the 5' RACE reads using MiXCR and keeps one entry per CDR3 protein. The sample consists of approximately 300,000 distinct CDR3 sequences, roughly 15% of them appearing once. The sample comprised PBMCs or a T cell subset sorted from them (not recorded which). The receptors derive from a man younger than 35 who had mild COVID-19 (a few samples of this study predate the infection). Cell type and time point are not known.

This clonotype was counted between two and nine times. This chain uses TRBV29-1 with TRBJ2-2; 7 bases are shared with TRBD1. The ends lost 5 bases at V and 4 bases at J; junction bases unmatched: 7. This CDR3 has 14 amino acids. Germline lookup yields CDR1 SQVTM and CDR2 ANQGSEA. Here the CDR3 DNA reads TGCAGCGTTCAGGACAGGCCGGGCACCGGGGAGCTGTTTTTT. It encodes CSVQDRPGTGELFF.

This clonotype was counted only a few times. The V call is TRBV20-1, the J call TRBJ1-1; 9 nucleotides line up with TRBD1. This CDR3 has 13 residues. V shed 6 bases and J 6 bases; nucleotides not matched to a gene: 8. Germline V CDR1 and CDR2: DFQATT, SNEGSKA (reference sequence). The CDR3 DNA reads as TGCAGTGCGCCGGGACAGGGCCGGGCTGAAGCTTTCTTT. It is translated as CSAPGQGRAEAFF.

A few counts support this clonotype. This rearrangement joins TRBV12-3 or TRBV12-4 to TRBJ1-5, with a weak D call TRBD1 (5 bases). This CDR3 has 13 amino acids. Trimming took 2 bases from V and 7 from J, leaving 9 bases between them. Here the CDR3 DNA reads TGTGCCAGCAGTTTAAGGGGTGGGCAGCCCCAGCATTTT. Its protein is CASSLRGGQPQHF.

This chain uses TRBV6-1 with TRBJ2-5; 7 bases match TRBD1. The CDR3 is 13 residues long. V trimming: 1 base; J trimming: 6 bases; junction bases outside the gene matches: 2. Per the germline V gene, CDR1 is MNHNS and CDR2 is SASEGT. CDR3 coding DNA: TGTGCCAGCAGTGAAGAGGGGGCGAAGACCCAGTACTTC. Its translation is CASSEEGAKTQYF.

This chain uses TRBV2 with TRBJ2-1; 13 positions agree with TRBD2. V trimming: 7 bases; J trimming: 7 bases; junction bases outside the gene matches: 4. The CDR3 totals 14 residues. Looked up from germline, CDR1 is SNHLY and CDR2 is FYNNEI. The CDR3 DNA follows: TGTGCCAGCAAGGCGGGACTAGCGGGAAATGAGCAGTTCTTC. The encoded protein is CASKAGLAGNEQFF.

The V gene is TRBV2, the J gene TRBJ1-5; tentatively, D is TRBD1 (6 bases). Germline CDR1 SNHLY, CDR2 FYNNEI. The CDR3 is 17 residues long. Trimming left V 5 bases short and J 2 bases short, with 19 bases between. CDR3 nucleotides: TGTGCCAGCAGTCAACAAACCCCCAGACAGGGCAATCAGCCCCAGCATTTT. It encodes CASSQQTPRQGNQPQHF.

Ten or more counts support this clonotype. This chain joins TRBV7-2 and TRBJ2-2; D possibly uses TRBD1 or TRBD2 (6 bases each). This CDR3 spans 14 amino acids. The V gene's germline CDR1 is SGHTA and CDR2 FQGNSA. V lost 3 bases and J lost 5, with 10 bases in between. CDR3 in DNA: TGTGCCAGCAGCTTCGGGGGCGAGACCGGGGAGCTGTTTTTT. It yields the protein CASSFGGETGELFF.

This clonotype was observed a handful of times. V gene TRBV10-3 combines with J gene TRBJ2-7, with 13 nucleotides matching TRBD2. V lost 6 bases and J lost 3; bases outside the gene matches: 5. This CDR3 contains 15 residues. Germline V gene data show CDR1 as ENHRY and CDR2 as SYGVKD. The CDR3 coding sequence is TGTGCCATCAGGGCGGGGACTAGCGGGGTCTACGAGCAGTACGTC. This sequence encodes CAIRAGTSGVYEQYV.

The chain uses TRBV23-1 and TRBJ2-7, with TRBD1 as a possible D gene (5 bases). TRBV23-1 is identified as an open reading frame with a role that is uncertain. V was pared by 4 bases and J by 3 bases, with 13 bases between. The CDR3 consists of 14 residues. DNA for the CDR3: TGCGCCAGCAGTCGAGTCACAGGCTTCTACGAGCAGTACGTC. It is translated as CASSRVTGFYEQYV.

This clonotype is a singleton in its sample. The chain uses TRBV24-1 and TRBJ2-7, with TRBD1 matching 7 bases. Unmatched junction bases numbered 13, after V lost 11 bases and J lost 4 bases. The V gene's germline CDR1 is KGHDR and CDR2 SFDVKD. This CDR3 has 14 residues. CDR3 sequence (DNA): TGTGCCAACCCATCCGGGACAGATCAATACGAGCAGTACGTC. It translates to CANPSGTDQYEQYV.

This clonotype showed up just a few times. In nucleotides, the CDR3 is TGCAGTGCTACGGACGGTCCCTACAATGAGCAGTTCTTC. Protein product: CSATDGPYNEQFF. The V gene is TRBV20-1, the J gene TRBJ2-1; D uncertain. Germline loops: CDR1 DFQATT, CDR2 SNEGSKA (reference sequence). V dropped 4 bases and J dropped 2 bases, with 9 bases sitting between them. The CDR3 consists of 13 residues.

V gene TRBV25-1 combines with J gene TRBJ1-2; 7 positions agree with TRBD1. The CDR3 has 14 residues. With V trimmed by 4 bases and J by 10 bases, 12 bases remained unmatched. Germline CDR1 and CDR2: MGHDK and SYGVNS. For the CDR3, the DNA is TGTGCCAGCAGTGTCCCGGGGACAGCCCAAGTCTACACCTTC. Translating gives CASSVPGTAQVYTF.

The chain couples TRBV5-1 to TRBJ1-4, with D possibly matching TRBD1 (5 bases). The CDR3 spans 15 residues. Trimming shortened V by 3 bases and J by 0 bases, and 9 bases separated the two germline ends. Looked up from germline, CDR1 is SGHRS and CDR2 is YFSETQ. The CDR3 spells CASSSRDPTNEKLFF. The CDR3 DNA sequence: TGCGCCAGCAGCTCGCGGGACCCAACTAATGAAAAACTGTTTTTT.

Many counts were recorded for this clonotype. The chain joins TRBV7-6 to TRBJ2-5; D call uncertain. Germline V gives CDR1 SGHVS, CDR2 FNYEAQ. CDR3 length: 13 residues. V shed 4 bases and J shed 5 bases, with 11 bases lying between them. The CDR3 nucleotides are TGTGCCAGCAGCTCAATCCATCAGGAGACCCAGTACTTC. This translates into CASSSIHQETQYF.

The sample holds many counts of this clonotype. V usage is TRBV10-3 and J usage is TRBJ2-3; TRBD2 matches 13 bases. The CDR3 is made up of 18 amino acids. Germline V CDR1 and CDR2: ENHRY, SYGVKD. V was pared by 3 bases and J by 5 bases, with 11 bases of the junction left unmatched. The CDR3 region is CAISDHGLAGAGGDTQYF. The CDR3 DNA reads TGTGCCATCAGTGATCACGGACTAGCGGGGGCCGGGGGAGATACGCAGTATTTT.

This clonotype was picked up many times. The V gene is TRBV12-3 or TRBV12-4, the J gene TRBJ2-7; no firm D call. This CDR3 spans 14 amino acids. The V end was cut by 4 bases, the J end by 0 bases, with 10 bases between. DNA of the CDR3: TGTGCCAGCAGTTCGGGTCGGAGCTCCTACGAGCAGTACTTC. It yields the protein CASSSGRSSYEQYF.

The chain combines TRBV5-1 with TRBJ2-3, with 12 bases identical to TRBD2. After removal of 4 bases from V and 5 bases from J, the junction contained 5 bases not matched to a gene. CDR1 and CDR2 from the germline V gene are SGHRS and YFSETQ. This CDR3 contains 15 residues. The chain's CDR3 is CASSPGLAGQDTQYF. DNA of the CDR3: TGCGCCAGCAGCCCCGGACTAGCGGGGCAAGATACGCAGTATTTT.

This clonotype turned up a few times. The chain uses TRBV9 and TRBJ2-3; D is ambiguous. CDR1 is SGDLS, CDR2 YYNGEE, per germline. The CDR3 is 14 residues long. Trimming shortened V by 0 bases and J by 3 bases, and 8 bases separated the two germline ends. The CDR3 loop is CASSVAQSTDTQYF. The CDR3 DNA reads TGTGCCAGCAGCGTAGCTCAGAGTACAGATACGCAGTATTTT.